The clone carrying this T cell receptor beta chain was seen a handful of times. This record comes from a study of response to subunit inactivated influenza vaccine. CDR1 is DFQATT, CDR2 SNEGSKA, per germline (reference sequence). CDR3 length: 14 amino acids. Unmatched junction bases numbered 9, after V lost 6 bases and J lost 5 bases. One entry per CDR3 protein, called by TCRdb with MiXCR from the RT-PCR reads. The sample includes some 550,000 distinct CDR3 sequences, around a quarter of them seen just once. The data were also submitted as part of a second study, on T cells expressing NK-cell markers. That source notes: A 5'RACE template switching approach incorporating UMIs was used to make TCR beta cDNA. Seropositivity for HCMV was found in seven of the eight sequenced donors, with one seronegative.

The starting material was CD4+ T cells sorted from PBMCs, obtained roughly 12 days after vaccination. This sequence originates from a man in his forties or fifties who received an inactivated influenza vaccine. The rearrangement joins TRBV20-1 to TRBJ2-5; 10 nucleotides align to TRBD2. CDR3 coding DNA: TGCAGTGCACCTGCTAGCGGGAGCTTGGAGACCCAGTACTTC. Its translation is CSAPASGSLETQYF.